The 15 T cell receptor beta chains listed next were all sequenced from one sample in a study of radiation and T cells in renal cell carcinoma. TCRdb's copy holds only in-frame clones and misses some; the assay was immunoSEQ multiplex PCR. Of tens of thousands of clones in the sample, 80% to 90% were seen once. Time point noted: blood 2 weeks post-SBRT. Treatment here: 15 Gy SBRT to primary tumor, nephrectomy 4 weeks later. The sequenced sample was blood, obtained from a patient whose treatment included radiotherapy and nephrectomy. The receptors stem from a woman aged 50 to 60 with renal cell carcinoma.

This chain links TRBV30 with TRBJ2-6, with D possibly matching TRBD1 (5 bases). There are 18 residues in the CDR3. Per germline, CDR1 GTSNPN and CDR2 SVGIG (reference sequence). Trimming stripped 3 bases from V and 0 bases from J, with 18 bases between. The CDR3 loop reads CAWRGRAKAPSGANVLTF. The CDR3 DNA is TGTGCCTGGAGGGGCAGGGCGAAAGCTCCCTCTGGGGCCAACGTCCTGACTTTC.

This chain uses TRBV4-3 with TRBJ2-7; a weak D match, TRBD2 (5 bases). The CDR3 length is 15 residues. Germline assignment: CDR1 LGHNA and CDR2 YSLEER. The V end was cut by 1 base, the J end by 7 bases, with 17 bases between. In DNA form, the CDR3 reads TGCGCCAGCAGCCAAGGGCGGGTCTCCCTCGGGGAGCAGTACTTC. Translating gives CASSQGRVSLGEQYF.

The V and J genes are TRBV30 and TRBJ2-3; 10 bases line up with TRBD2. This CDR3 contains 17 residues. V lost 5 bases, J lost 3 bases, and 14 bases stayed unmatched. CDR1 and CDR2 from the germline V gene are GTSNPN and SVGIG (reference sequence). The CDR3 coding sequence is TGTGCCTGGGGCACGAGCGGGGGGGCCTTGGGGACAGATACGCAGTATTTT. Translating gives CAWGTSGGALGTDTQYF.

The V gene is TRBV2, the J gene TRBJ2-7; TRBD2 matches 7 bases. Germline V gene data show CDR1 as SNHLY and CDR2 as FYNNEI. This CDR3 is 11 amino acids long. The V gene end was trimmed by 11 bases and the J gene end by 6 bases; junction bases not matched to a gene: 7. CDR3 loop: CASREVGEQYF. Here the CDR3 DNA reads TGTGCCTCCCGGGAGGTGGGCGAGCAGTACTTC.

The V and J genes are TRBV28 and TRBJ1-5, with 7 bases fitting TRBD1. There are 13 residues in the CDR3. Unmatched junction bases numbered 6, after V lost 5 bases and J lost 8 bases. The germline V gene encodes CDR1 MDHEN and CDR2 SYDVKM. CDR3 sequence: CASSRGGVEPQHF. CDR3 sequence (DNA): TGTGCCAGCAGTCGAGGGGGCGTTGAGCCCCAGCATTTT.

The sample holds a few counts of this clone. V and J are TRBV30 and TRBJ1-1; D remains ambiguous. This CDR3 contains 16 residues. Germline CDR1 and CDR2: GTSNPN and SVGIG (reference sequence). Trimming took 5 bases from V and 4 from J, leaving 23 bases between them. CDR3 bases: TGTGCCTGGCGACTCCTTGGAGACGTGCCGACCACTGAAGCTTTCTTT. This translates into CAWRLLGDVPTTEAFF. Supplemented by reference TRBV30 and TRBJ1-1, the full variable domain reads SQTIHQWPATLVQPVGSPLSLECTVEGTSNPNLYWYRQAAGRGLQLLFYSVGIGQISSEVPQNLSASRPQDRQFILSSKKLLLSDSGFYLCAWRLLGDVPTTEAFFGQGTRLTVV.

This sequence joins TRBV4-2 and TRBJ1-1, with D uncertain. From germline, CDR1 is LGHNA and CDR2 YNFKEQ. The CDR3 is made up of 15 amino acids. V was cut by 0 bases and J by 0 bases, with 8 bases left in between. The CDR3 region has the DNA TGTGCCAGCAGCCAAGATTGGGGAATGAACACTGAAGCTTTCTTT. It yields the protein CASSQDWGMNTEAFF.

The chain joins TRBV28 to TRBJ2-6, with D perhaps matching TRBD1 or TRBD2 (5 bases each). Germline loops: CDR1 MDHEN, CDR2 SYDVKM. The CDR3 totals 17 residues. V gave up 6 bases and J gave up 3 bases, with 18 bases separating them. CDR3 region: CASSPQVGVSGANVLTF. The CDR3 DNA is TGTGCCAGCAGCCCCCAAGTGGGGGTTAGTGGGGCCAACGTCCTGACTTTC.

This clone occurred a few times. This CDR3 reads CTSSQDLGQGGPLPASSYNSPLHF. In DNA, the CDR3 is TGCACCAGCAGCCAAGATCTTGGTCAGGGGGGGCCTTTACCGGCGAGCTCCTATAATTCACCCCTCCACTTT. The chain joins TRBV1 to TRBJ1-6. TRBV1 is a pseudogene segment. This CDR3 contains 24 residues.

The V call is TRBV19, the J call TRBJ1-4; no definite D call. Germline V gene data show CDR1 as LNHDA and CDR2 as SQIVND (reference sequence). With 6 bases removed from V and 10 bases from J, the gap between germline ends came to 21 bases. This CDR3 comprises 15 residues. Written as DNA, the CDR3 is TGTGCCAGTAGGCCCGACACCCTAAAGGGTGGAAAACTGTTTTTT. This gives the protein CASRPDTLKGGKLFF.

This chain uses TRBV10-3 with TRBJ2-1, with D perhaps TRBD2 (5 bases). The CDR3 is 15 residues long. The V gene lost 7 bases and the J gene lost 1 base, with 14 bases spanning the gap. The germline gives CDR1 ENHRY, CDR2 SYGVKD. The DNA for the CDR3 is TGTGCCATCAAGGCCGCGGGTGAGTCCTACAATGAGCAGTTCTTC. This encodes CAIKAAGESYNEQFF.

V and J are TRBV6-5 and TRBJ1-2; D uncertain. This CDR3 has 11 residues. Germline CDR1 reads MNHEY; CDR2 reads SVGAGI. The V end lost 4 bases, the J end lost 0 bases, and 0 bases lay between the germline ends. The CDR3 region has the DNA TGTGCCAGCAGTTCTAACTATGGCTACACCTTC. It is translated as CASSSNYGYTF.

J is TRBJ2-7 and V is TRBV9, with 11 positions matching TRBD1. Germline trimming cut 3 bases from V and 6 bases from J; bases unmatched to any gene: 8. The CDR3 is 15 residues long. The germline V gene has CDR1 SGDLS and CDR2 YYNGEE. CDR3 loop: CASSDSGTGGREQYF. The DNA for the CDR3 is TGTGCCAGCAGCGACTCCGGGACAGGGGGTCGCGAGCAGTACTTC.

V is TRBV4-3 and J is TRBJ1-3; a weak D match, TRBD1 (5 bases). Trimming took 0 bases from V and 0 from J, leaving 9 bases between them. The CDR3 runs 16 residues. CDR1 is LGHNA, CDR2 YSLEER, per germline. The CDR3 DNA follows: TGCGCCAGCAGCCAAGAGGGGCAGTTCTCTGGAAACACCATATATTTT. It codes for CASSQEGQFSGNTIYF.

V gene TRBV7-2 combines with J gene TRBJ2-5; D gene uncertain. The CDR3 loop spans 12 amino acids. Per germline, CDR1 SGHTA and CDR2 FQGNSA. Trimming took off 5 bases at V and 2 bases at J, with 6 bases between the two ends. The CDR3 DNA is TGTGCCAGCAGCCCCCCTCAAGAGACCCAGTACTTC. Its translation is CASSPPQETQYF.